The 22 T cell receptor beta chains presented below share a single source sample, sequenced in a study of blood T cell repertoires in COVID-19. TCRdb's table, derived via immunoSEQ multiplex PCR, lists solely in-frame clones and lacks some. The table shows around 340,000 clones, with 65% to 90% occurring only once. The sequenced sample consisted of PBMCs or T cells enriched from blood (not recorded which). The source of these receptors is a woman aged 40-49 years with acute COVID-19.

The J gene is TRBJ1-2, the V gene TRBV5-6, with a possible D match to TRBD1 (6 bases). Per germline, CDR1 SGHDT and CDR2 YYEEEE. The V end was cut by 0 bases, the J end by 7 bases, with 13 bases between. The CDR3 is 14 amino acids. CDR3 loop: CASSLVAGAGGYTF. The CDR3 DNA reads as TGTGCCAGCAGCTTGGTGGCAGGGGCCGGTGGCTACACCTTC.

Worth noting for this clone: The junction shows a germline mismatch at one end, possibly a read error. The chain joins TRBV6-5 to TRBJ1-1; TRBD1 is a possible D gene (5 bases). The CDR3 runs to 16 residues. CDR1 MNHEY and CDR2 SVGAGI come from the germline V gene. DNA of the CDR3: TGTGCCAGCAGTTACGTGGGGCCAGCCATGAACACTGAGGCTTTCTTT. Its protein product is CASSYVGPAMNTEAFF.

The genes are TRBV4-3 and TRBJ1-2; no clear D. Germline CDR1 and CDR2: LGHNA and YSLEER. V was trimmed by 5 bases and J by 5 bases, leaving 12 bases between them. The CDR3 is 13 amino acids. The CDR3, as DNA: TGCGCCAGCAGCGACCCGACTGCTTATGGCTACACCTTC. Its protein is CASSDPTAYGYTF.

The table lists this clone with a few counts. The gene calls are TRBV19 and TRBJ1-1; D gene uncertain. Germline V gene data show CDR1 as LNHDA and CDR2 as SQIVND (reference sequence). The CDR3 totals 14 residues. Trimming pared 6 bases from V and 4 bases from J, leaving 15 bases between. The CDR3 DNA follows: TGTGCCAGTAGCCCATCTGGACTGGCCACTGAAGCTTTCTTT. This encodes CASSPSGLATEAFF.

The rearrangement links TRBV24-1 to TRBJ1-2; a weak D match, TRBD1 (6 bases). CDR1 and CDR2 (germline): KGHDR, SFDVKD. With 3 bases removed from V and 2 bases from J, the gap between germline ends came to 9 bases. The CDR3 length is 14 residues. CDR3 loop: CATSDPDRNYGYTF. CDR3 nucleotide sequence: TGTGCCACCAGTGATCCTGACAGGAACTATGGCTACACCTTC.

The rearrangement links TRBV5-1 to TRBJ2-7; D is undetermined. The V gene's germline CDR1 is SGHRS and CDR2 YFSETQ. This CDR3 comprises 14 residues. V was shortened by 3 bases and J by 0 bases, with 10 bases between the two germline ends. CDR3 amino acids: CASSSRGSSYEQYF. CDR3 sequence (DNA): TGCGCCAGCAGCTCCAGAGGTAGCTCCTACGAGCAGTACTTC.

The gene calls are TRBV7-9 and TRBJ1-2, with TRBD1 matching 12 bases. The CDR3 is 15 residues long. Germline trimming cut 0 bases from V and 8 bases from J; bases unmatched to any gene: 4. Germline-derived CDR1 and CDR2 are SEHNR and FQNEAQ (reference sequence). The CDR3 DNA is TGTGCCAGCAGCTTAGCCGGGACAGGGGGCCAGGGCTACACCTTC. Residues: CASSLAGTGGQGYTF.

The chain couples TRBV5-4 to TRBJ1-6; TRBD1 agrees at 8 bases. V was pared by 0 bases and J by 0 bases, with 5 bases of the junction left unmatched. The CDR3 has 18 residues. CDR1 and CDR2 from the germline V gene are SGHNT and YYREEE (reference sequence). The CDR3 region has the DNA TGTGCCAGCAGCTTGGAGGGGACAGGCAGCTCCTATAATTCACCCCTCCACTTT. Its translation is CASSLEGTGSSYNSPLHF.

In its sample, this clone was seen many times. The chain recombines TRBV27 with TRBJ1-1; D gene unclear. The V gene's germline CDR1 is MNHEY and CDR2 SMNVEV (reference sequence). The CDR3 spans 13 residues. Trimming shortened V by 6 bases and J by 1 base, and 9 bases separated the two germline ends. CDR3 in DNA: TGTGCCAGCAGGTGGGAGGCGAACACTGAAGCTTTCTTT. This translates into CASRWEANTEAFF.

The chain is built from TRBV7-2 and TRBJ2-1; no definite D call. This CDR3 region has 11 residues. Germline V lookup: CDR1 SGHTA, CDR2 FQGNSA. With 1 base removed from V and 12 bases from J, the gap between germline ends came to 7 bases. CDR3 region: CASSLEQAQFF. The CDR3 bases are TGTGCCAGCAGCTTAGAGCAGGCGCAGTTCTTC.

This rearrangement joins TRBV27 to TRBJ2-7, with D possibly being TRBD1 (7 bases). Looked up from germline, CDR1 is MNHEY and CDR2 is SMNVEV (reference sequence). Trimming stripped 3 bases from V and 1 base from J, with 13 bases between. The CDR3 covers 15 residues. The CDR3 here is CASSFLTGRSYEQYF. For the CDR3, the DNA is TGTGCCAGCAGTTTTTTGACAGGGAGGTCCTACGAGCAGTACTTC.

The CDR3 nucleotides are TGCAGCGTTGAAGGAATAGGGACTAGCAGGCTCCTTTACAATGAGCAGTTCTTC. The encoded protein is CSVEGIGTSRLLYNEQFF. This rearrangement joins TRBV29-1 to TRBJ2-1, with 9 bases aligning to TRBD2. Trimming removed 1 base from V and 4 bases from J; junction bases left unmatched: 14. CDR1 is SQVTM, CDR2 ANQGSEA, per germline. CDR3 length: 18 amino acids.

This clone was detected only once. V usage is TRBV27 and J usage is TRBJ1-6; D is perhaps TRBD1 (6 bases). This CDR3 region has 15 residues. CDR1 and CDR2 (germline): MNHEY, SMNVEV (reference sequence). V was shortened by 1 base and J by 7 bases, with 11 bases between the two germline ends. The CDR3: CASSLLDSRNSPLHF. The CDR3 DNA sequence: TGTGCCAGCAGTTTATTGGACAGTCGAAATTCACCCCTCCACTTT.

The rearrangement uses TRBV24-1 and TRBJ2-3, with 8 bases matching TRBD2. Germline CDR1 is KGHDR and CDR2 is SFDVKD. Germline trimming cut 2 bases from V and 2 bases from J; bases unmatched to any gene: 2. This CDR3 is built from 15 residues. The CDR3 sequence: CATSDWREDTDTQYF. In nucleotides, the CDR3 is TGTGCCACCAGTGATTGGCGGGAGGACACAGATACGCAGTATTTT.

V and J are TRBV7-2 and TRBJ2-2; D perhaps matches TRBD2 (6 bases). V lost 1 base to trimming and J lost 0 bases, with 12 bases between them. Germline-derived CDR1 and CDR2 are SGHTA and FQGNSA. CDR3 length equals 17 residues. Here the CDR3 DNA reads TGTGCCAGCAGCTTAGTTTCCGGAGGGTCGAACACCGGGGAGCTGTTTTTT. Translated: CASSLVSGGSNTGELFF.

The chain has TRBV27 and TRBJ2-7; TRBD2 aligns across 10 bases. The CDR3 has 16 amino acids. CDR1 MNHEY and CDR2 SMNVEV come from the germline V gene (reference sequence). V was pared by 2 bases and J by 2 bases, with 6 bases of the junction left unmatched. CDR3 sequence reads: CASSLTRTSGAYEQYF. The CDR3, as DNA: TGTGCCAGCAGTTTAACACGGACTAGCGGCGCCTACGAGCAGTACTTC.

This clone showed up just a few times. The chain couples TRBV6-5 to TRBJ2-2; D is possibly TRBD1 (6 bases). The CDR3 is made up of 16 amino acids. Trimming pared 2 bases from V and 2 bases from J, leaving 12 bases between. CDR1 MNHEY and CDR2 SVGAGI come from the germline V gene. The CDR3 here is CASSYPGTINTGELFF. CDR3 sequence (DNA): TGTGCCAGCAGTTACCCCGGGACAATCAACACCGGGGAGCTGTTTTTT.

This clone has only a few counts. The V and J genes are TRBV27 and TRBJ1-1; 8 nucleotides agree with TRBD1. The trim removed 2 bases at V and 7 bases at J, leaving 3 bases unmatched. This CDR3 has 13 residues. Germline lookup yields CDR1 MNHEY and CDR2 SMNVEV (reference sequence). In nucleotides, the CDR3 is TGTGCCAGCAGTTTACAGGGGGCGGTTGAAGCTTTCTTT. Its protein is CASSLQGAVEAFF.

V is TRBV10-3 and J is TRBJ2-2; TRBD1 matches at 8 bases. V dropped 4 bases and J dropped 6; count of bases not matched to a gene: 7. The CDR3 loop spans 15 amino acids. Germline V gives CDR1 ENHRY, CDR2 SYGVKD. Here the CDR3 reads CAISGTGGLSGELFF. The CDR3 region has the DNA TGTGCCATCAGTGGTACAGGGGGATTGTCCGGGGAGCTGTTTTTT.

This sequence joins TRBV19 and TRBJ1-1, with a possible D match to TRBD1 (5 bases). The CDR3 consists of 16 residues. The V gene lost 7 bases and the J gene lost 4 bases, with 22 bases spanning the gap. Germline-derived CDR1 and CDR2 are LNHDA and SQIVND (reference sequence). CDR3 in amino acids: CASTNGRGLWSTEAFF. In nucleotides, the CDR3 is TGTGCCAGTACCAATGGGAGGGGTTTGTGGAGCACTGAAGCTTTCTTT.

The CDR3 DNA is TGTGCCAGCAGTTCCAGAGGGAGGGGGATGGATACGCAGTATTTT. This gives the protein CASSSRGRGMDTQYF. V is TRBV28 and J is TRBJ2-3, with D possibly being TRBD2 (7 bases). V gave up 4 bases and J gave up 6 bases, with 17 bases separating them. The V gene's germline CDR1 is MDHEN and CDR2 SYDVKM. CDR3 length: 15 residues.

The chain carries TRBV28 and TRBJ1-1; D gene ambiguous. V gave up 7 bases and J gave up 0 bases, with 12 bases separating them. This CDR3 contains 14 residues. In germline, CDR1 is MDHEN, CDR2 SYDVKM. CDR3 nucleotides: TGTGCCAGCACCCATAGCTCGTTGAACACTGAAGCTTTCTTT. This sequence encodes CASTHSSLNTEAFF.